This passage covers 7 T cell receptor beta chains from one sample sequenced in a study of T cell changes during pregnancy in multiple sclerosis. Clones were sequenced by immunoSEQ multiplex PCR, and TCRdb holds only the in-frame ones, with some missing. The sample lists about 38,000 clones; 88% were seen once. The material was CD8+ T cells from peripheral blood mononuclear cells, obtained in the third trimester of pregnancy. These receptor sequences come from a female donor with multiple sclerosis, enrolled in a pregnancy study.

This clone was picked up one time. The chain carries TRBV28 and TRBJ2-7; D gene unclear. Trimming took off 5 bases at V and 1 base at J, with 24 bases between the two ends. Germline CDR1 reads MDHEN; CDR2 reads SYDVKM. The CDR3 runs 18 residues. CDR3 nucleotide sequence: TGTGCCAGCAGTCCCACCCACGGTCTGTCCCCATTTTCCTACGAGCAGTACTTC. This encodes CASSPTHGLSPFSYEQYF.

V gene TRBV5-1 combines with J gene TRBJ1-2, with a tentative D call TRBD1 (6 bases). CDR1 SGHRS and CDR2 YFSETQ come from the germline V gene. This CDR3 region has 14 residues. The V and J ends lost 4 bases and 6 bases respectively, with 16 bases between them. CDR3 region: CASSPRGGADGYTF. The CDR3 region has the DNA TGCGCCAGCAGCCCTCGGGGGGGGGCGGATGGCTACACCTTC.

This chain joins TRBV13 and TRBJ2-7, with a possible D match to TRBD1 (6 bases). CDR1 is PRHDT and CDR2 is FYEKMQ in the germline V gene (reference sequence). There are 15 residues in the CDR3. V was shortened by 2 bases and J by 3 bases, with 14 bases between the two germline ends. The CDR3 region has the DNA TGTGCCAGCAGCTTAAGGGGCAGGGGTTACTACGAGCAGTACTTC. This sequence encodes CASSLRGRGYYEQYF.

This clone is a singleton in its sample. The chain employs TRBV30 and TRBJ2-1; no reliable D call. Germline CDR1 GTSNPN, CDR2 SVGIG (reference sequence). The V end was cut by 0 bases, the J end by 3 bases, with 12 bases between. There are 15 residues in the CDR3. CDR3 in DNA: TGTGCCTGGAGTGTAGTGGGCCGCCGCTACAATGAGCAGTTCTTC. This encodes CAWSVVGRRYNEQFF.

This CDR3 reads CAWRQEYGDSGNTIYF. CDR3 nucleotide sequence: TGTGCCTGGAGACAAGAGTACGGGGACTCTGGAAACACCATATATTTT. This chain uses TRBV30 with TRBJ1-3; the D is unclear. CDR1 and CDR2 (germline): GTSNPN, SVGIG (reference sequence). V shed 3 bases and J shed 0 bases, with 15 bases lying between them. This CDR3 contains 16 residues.

This chain links TRBV6-1 with TRBJ2-7, with 8 bases matching TRBD1. The CDR3 is made up of 14 amino acids. CDR1 is MNHNS, CDR2 SASEGT, per germline. The V gene end was trimmed by 6 bases and the J gene end by 2 bases; junction bases not matched to a gene: 6. The CDR3 coding sequence is TGTGCCAGCAGAAAGACAGGGGCTCCCTACGAGCAGTACTTC. Translating gives CASRKTGAPYEQYF.

V is TRBV6-6 and J is TRBJ2-2; tentative D call: TRBD1 (5 bases). Trimming stripped 6 bases from V and 3 bases from J, with 14 bases between. CDR1 is MNHNY, CDR2 SVGAGI, per germline (reference sequence). This CDR3 spans 15 amino acids. As DNA, the CDR3 is TGTGCCAGCAGCCTCGGCAGGGATCACACCGGGGAGCTGTTTTTT. Encoded protein: CASSLGRDHTGELFF.